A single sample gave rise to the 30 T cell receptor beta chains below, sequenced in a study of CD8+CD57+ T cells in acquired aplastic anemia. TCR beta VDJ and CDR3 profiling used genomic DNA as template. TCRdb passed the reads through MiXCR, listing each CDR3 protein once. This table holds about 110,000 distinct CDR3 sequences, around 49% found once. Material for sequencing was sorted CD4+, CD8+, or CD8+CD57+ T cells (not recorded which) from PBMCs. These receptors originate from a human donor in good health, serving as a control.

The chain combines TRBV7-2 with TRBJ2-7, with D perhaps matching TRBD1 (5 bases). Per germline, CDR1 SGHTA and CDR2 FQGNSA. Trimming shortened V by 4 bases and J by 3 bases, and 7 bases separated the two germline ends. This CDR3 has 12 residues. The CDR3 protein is CASSSGFYEQYF. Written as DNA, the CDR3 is TGTGCCAGCAGCTCAGGGTTCTACGAGCAGTACTTC. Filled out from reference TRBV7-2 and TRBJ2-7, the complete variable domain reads GAGVSQSPSNKVTEKGKDVELRCDPISGHTALYWYRQSLGQGLEFLIYFQGNSAPDKSGLPSDRFSAERTGGSVSTLTIQRTQQEDSAVYLCASSSGFYEQYFGPGTRLTVT.

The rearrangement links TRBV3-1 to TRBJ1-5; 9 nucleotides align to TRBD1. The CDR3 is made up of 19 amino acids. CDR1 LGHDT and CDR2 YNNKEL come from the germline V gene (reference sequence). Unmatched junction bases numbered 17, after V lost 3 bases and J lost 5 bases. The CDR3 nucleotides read TGTGCCAGCAGCCAGTATATCGGGACAGGGAGGGTAGGCGATCAGCCCCAGCATTTT. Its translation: CASSQYIGTGRVGDQPQHF.

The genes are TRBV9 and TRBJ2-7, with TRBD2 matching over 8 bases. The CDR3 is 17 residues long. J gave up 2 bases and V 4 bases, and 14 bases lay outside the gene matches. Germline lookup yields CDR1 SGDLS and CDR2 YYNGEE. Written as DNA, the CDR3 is TGTGCCAGCAGCCCATTGGGAGCGGGGGCTTTCCCCTACGAGCAGTACTTC. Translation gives CASSPLGAGAFPYEQYF.

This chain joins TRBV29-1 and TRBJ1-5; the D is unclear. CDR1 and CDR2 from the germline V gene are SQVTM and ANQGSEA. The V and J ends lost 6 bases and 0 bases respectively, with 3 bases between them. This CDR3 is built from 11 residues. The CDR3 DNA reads TGCAGCGTGTATAGCAATCAGCCCCAGCATTTT. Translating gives CSVYSNQPQHF.

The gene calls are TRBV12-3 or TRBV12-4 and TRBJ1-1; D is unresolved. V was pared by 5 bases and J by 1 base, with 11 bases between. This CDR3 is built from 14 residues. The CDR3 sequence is CASSPPNQNTEAFF. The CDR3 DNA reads TGTGCCAGCAGTCCGCCGAATCAGAACACTGAAGCTTTCTTT.

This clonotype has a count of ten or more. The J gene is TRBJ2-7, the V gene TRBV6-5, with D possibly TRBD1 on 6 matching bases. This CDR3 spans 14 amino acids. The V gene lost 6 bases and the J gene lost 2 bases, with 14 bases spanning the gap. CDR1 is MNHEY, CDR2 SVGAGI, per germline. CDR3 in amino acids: CASSSSDRPYEQYF. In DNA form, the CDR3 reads TGTGCCAGCAGCTCCTCGGACAGACCCTACGAGCAGTACTTC.

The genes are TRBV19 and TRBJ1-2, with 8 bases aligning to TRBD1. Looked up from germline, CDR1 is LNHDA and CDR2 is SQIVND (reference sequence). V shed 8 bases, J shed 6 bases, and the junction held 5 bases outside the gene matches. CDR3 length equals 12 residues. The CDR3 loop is CASAQGVHGYTF. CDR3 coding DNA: TGTGCCAGTGCACAGGGGGTGCATGGCTACACCTTC.

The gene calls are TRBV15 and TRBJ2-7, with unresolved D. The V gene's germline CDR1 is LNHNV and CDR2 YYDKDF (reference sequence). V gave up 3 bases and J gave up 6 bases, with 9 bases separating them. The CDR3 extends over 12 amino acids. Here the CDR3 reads CATSRSSGEQYF. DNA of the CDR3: TGTGCCACCAGCAGGTCGTCGGGCGAGCAGTACTTC.

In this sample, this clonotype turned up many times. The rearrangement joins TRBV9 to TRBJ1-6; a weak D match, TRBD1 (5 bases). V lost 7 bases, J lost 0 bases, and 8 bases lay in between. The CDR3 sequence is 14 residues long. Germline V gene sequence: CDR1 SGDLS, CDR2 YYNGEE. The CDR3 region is CASGGSSYNSPLHF. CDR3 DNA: TGTGCCAGCGGGGGGAGCTCCTATAATTCACCCCTCCACTTT.

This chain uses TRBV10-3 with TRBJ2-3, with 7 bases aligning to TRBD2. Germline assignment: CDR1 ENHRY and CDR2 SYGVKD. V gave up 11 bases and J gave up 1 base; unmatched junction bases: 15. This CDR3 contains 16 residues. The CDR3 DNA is TGTGCCGCGTGGAGCGGGATGGAGGGGTGCACAGATACGCAGTATTTT. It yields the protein CAAWSGMEGCTDTQYF.

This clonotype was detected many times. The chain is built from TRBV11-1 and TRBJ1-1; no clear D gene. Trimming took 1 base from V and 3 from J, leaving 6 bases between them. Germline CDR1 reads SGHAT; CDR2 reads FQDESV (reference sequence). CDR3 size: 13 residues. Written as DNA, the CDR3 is TGTGCCAGCAGCTTAGAAAGACACACTGAAGCTTTCTTT. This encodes CASSLERHTEAFF. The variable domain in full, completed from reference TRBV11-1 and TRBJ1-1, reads EAEVAQSPRYKITEKSQAVAFWCDPISGHATLYWYRQILGQGPELLVQFQDESVVDDSQLPKDRFSAERLKGVDSTLKIQPAELGDSAMYLCASSLERHTEAFFGQGTRLTVV.

This CDR3 is CASSLNTGGETEAFF. The CDR3 DNA follows: TGTGCCAGCAGCTTAAATACGGGGGGCGAGACTGAAGCTTTCTTT. The chain carries TRBV7-2 and TRBJ1-1; perhaps TRBD1 as D (6 bases). Trimming pared 2 bases from V and 5 bases from J, leaving 15 bases between. The CDR3 is made up of 15 amino acids. Germline V gene lookup returns CDR1 SGHTA and CDR2 FQGNSA. Filled out from reference TRBV7-2 and TRBJ1-1, the complete variable domain reads GAGVSQSPSNKVTEKGKDVELRCDPISGHTALYWYRQSLGQGLEFLIYFQGNSAPDKSGLPSDRFSAERTGGSVSTLTIQRTQQEDSAVYLCASSLNTGGETEAFFGQGTRLTVV.

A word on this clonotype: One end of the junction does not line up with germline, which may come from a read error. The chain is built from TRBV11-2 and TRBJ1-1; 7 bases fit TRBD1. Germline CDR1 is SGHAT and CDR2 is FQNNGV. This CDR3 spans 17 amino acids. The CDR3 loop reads CASSLFRTGGMNTEAPF. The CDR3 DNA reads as TGTGCCAGCAGCTTATTTAGGACAGGTGGGATGAACACTGAAGCTCCCTTT. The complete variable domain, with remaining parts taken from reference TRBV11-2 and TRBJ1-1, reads EAGVAQSPRYKIIEKRQSVAFWCNPISGHATLYWYQQILGQGPKLLIQFQNNGVVDDSQLPKDRFSAERLKGVDSTLKIQPAKLEDSAVYLCASSLFRTGGMNTEAPFGQGTRLTVV.

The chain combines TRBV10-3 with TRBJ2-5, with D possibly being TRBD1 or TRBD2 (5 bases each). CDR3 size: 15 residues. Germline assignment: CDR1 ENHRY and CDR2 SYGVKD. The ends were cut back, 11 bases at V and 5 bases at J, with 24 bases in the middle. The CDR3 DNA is TGTGCCTCCCAAGTCGGGCAGGGAGACATGGAGACCCAGTACTTC. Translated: CASQVGQGDMETQYF.

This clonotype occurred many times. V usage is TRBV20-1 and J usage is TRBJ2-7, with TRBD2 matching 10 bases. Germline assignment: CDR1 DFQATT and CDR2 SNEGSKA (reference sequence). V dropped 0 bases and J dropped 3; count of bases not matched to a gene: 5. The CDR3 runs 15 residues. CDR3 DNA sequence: TGCAGTGCTAGAGATCTGCTAGCGGGGGACTACGAGCAGTACTTC. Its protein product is CSARDLLAGDYEQYF.

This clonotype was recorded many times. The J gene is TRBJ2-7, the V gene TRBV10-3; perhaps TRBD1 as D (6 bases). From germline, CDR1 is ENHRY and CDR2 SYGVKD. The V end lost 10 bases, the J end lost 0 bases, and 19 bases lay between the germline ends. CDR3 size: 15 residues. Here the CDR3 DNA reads TGTGCCAGCCAAACAGGGTATGGGTCCTCCTACGAGCAGTACTTC. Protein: CASQTGYGSSYEQYF.

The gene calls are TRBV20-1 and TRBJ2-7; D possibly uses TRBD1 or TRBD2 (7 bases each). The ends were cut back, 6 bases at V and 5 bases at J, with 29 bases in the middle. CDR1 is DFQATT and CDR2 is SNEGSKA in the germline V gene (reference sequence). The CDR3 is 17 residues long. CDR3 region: CSASSGGGRGIKNEQYF. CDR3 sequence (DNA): TGCAGTGCCAGCAGTGGGGGGGGCAGGGGGATCAAAAACGAGCAGTACTTC.

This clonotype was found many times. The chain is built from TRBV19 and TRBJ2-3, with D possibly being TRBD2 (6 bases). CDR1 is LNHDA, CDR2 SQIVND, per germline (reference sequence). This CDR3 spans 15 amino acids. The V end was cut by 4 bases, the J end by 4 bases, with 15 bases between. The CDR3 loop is CASSTNGGLADTQYF. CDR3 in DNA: TGTGCCAGTAGTACCAACGGAGGGTTGGCAGATACGCAGTATTTT.

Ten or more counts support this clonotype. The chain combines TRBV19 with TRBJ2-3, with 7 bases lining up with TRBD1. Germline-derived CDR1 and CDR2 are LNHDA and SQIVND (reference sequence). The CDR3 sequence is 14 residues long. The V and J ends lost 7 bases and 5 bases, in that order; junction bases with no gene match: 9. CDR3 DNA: TGTGCCAGTAACCATGACAGGGAAGGAGATACGCAGTATTTT. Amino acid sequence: CASNHDREGDTQYF.

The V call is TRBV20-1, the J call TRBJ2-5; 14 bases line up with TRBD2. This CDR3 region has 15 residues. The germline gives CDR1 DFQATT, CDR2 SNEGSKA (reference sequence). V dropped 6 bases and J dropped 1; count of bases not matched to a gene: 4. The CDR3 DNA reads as TGCAGTGCGCAGACTAGCGGGGGGGCCCAAGAGACCCAGTACTTC. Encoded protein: CSAQTSGGAQETQYF.

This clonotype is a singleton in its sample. The CDR3 nucleotides read TGCAGCGTTTCAGGGGGCCAAAGCTCCTACGAGCAGTACTTC. Its protein is CSVSGGQSSYEQYF. V usage is TRBV29-1 and J usage is TRBJ2-7; 8 bases align to TRBD1. The CDR3 is 14 residues long. The V gene end was trimmed by 5 bases and the J gene end by 0 bases; junction bases not matched to a gene: 6. Germline V gene data show CDR1 as SQVTM and CDR2 as ANQGSEA.

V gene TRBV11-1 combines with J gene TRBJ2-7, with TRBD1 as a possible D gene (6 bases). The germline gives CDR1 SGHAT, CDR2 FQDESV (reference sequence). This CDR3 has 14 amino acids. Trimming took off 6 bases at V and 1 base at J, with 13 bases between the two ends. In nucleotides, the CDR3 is TGTGCCAGCAGTCCAGGGGATTCATCCTACGAGCAGTACTTC. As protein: CASSPGDSSYEQYF.

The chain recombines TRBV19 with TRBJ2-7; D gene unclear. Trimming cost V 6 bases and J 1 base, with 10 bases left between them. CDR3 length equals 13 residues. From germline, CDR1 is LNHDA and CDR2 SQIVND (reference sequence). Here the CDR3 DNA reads TGTGCCAGTAGCCTCACACTGTCCTACGAGCAGTACTTC. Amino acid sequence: CASSLTLSYEQYF.

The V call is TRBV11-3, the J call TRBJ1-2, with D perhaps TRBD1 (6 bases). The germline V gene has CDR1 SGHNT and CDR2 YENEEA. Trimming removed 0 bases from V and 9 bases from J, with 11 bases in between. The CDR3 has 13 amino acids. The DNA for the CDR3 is TGTGCCAGCAGCTTAGAGGGGGGCCGTCGCTACACCTTC. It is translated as CASSLEGGRRYTF.

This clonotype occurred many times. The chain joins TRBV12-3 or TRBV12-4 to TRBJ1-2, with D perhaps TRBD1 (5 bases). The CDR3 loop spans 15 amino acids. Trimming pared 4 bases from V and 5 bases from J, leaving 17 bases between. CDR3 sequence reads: CASSSSGLKLYGYTF. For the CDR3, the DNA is TGTGCCAGCAGTTCCTCGGGACTGAAACTTTATGGCTACACCTTC.

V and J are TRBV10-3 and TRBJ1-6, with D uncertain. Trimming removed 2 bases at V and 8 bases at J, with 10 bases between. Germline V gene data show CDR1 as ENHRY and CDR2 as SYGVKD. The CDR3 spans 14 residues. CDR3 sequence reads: CAISERQVDSPLHF. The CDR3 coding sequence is TGTGCCATCAGTGAGCGGCAGGTGGATTCACCCCTCCACTTT.

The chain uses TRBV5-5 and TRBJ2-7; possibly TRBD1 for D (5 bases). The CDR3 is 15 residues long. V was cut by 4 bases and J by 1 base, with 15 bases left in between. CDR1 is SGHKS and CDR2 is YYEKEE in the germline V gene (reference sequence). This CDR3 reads CASSIHRQLSYEQYF. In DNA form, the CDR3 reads TGTGCCAGCAGCATACATAGACAGTTGTCCTACGAGCAGTACTTC.

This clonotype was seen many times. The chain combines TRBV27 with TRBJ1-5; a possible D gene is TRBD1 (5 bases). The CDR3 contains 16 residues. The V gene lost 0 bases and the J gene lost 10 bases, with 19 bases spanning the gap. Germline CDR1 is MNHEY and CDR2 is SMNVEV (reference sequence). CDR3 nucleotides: TGTGCCAGCAGTTTATCTGGGCAGGGAAACGCGATCCCCCAGCATTTT. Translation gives CASSLSGQGNAIPQHF.

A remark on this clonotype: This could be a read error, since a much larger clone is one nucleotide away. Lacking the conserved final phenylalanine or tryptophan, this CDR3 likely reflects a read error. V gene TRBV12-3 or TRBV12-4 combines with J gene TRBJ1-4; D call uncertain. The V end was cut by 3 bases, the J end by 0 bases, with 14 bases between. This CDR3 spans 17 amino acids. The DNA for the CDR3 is TGTGCCAGCAGTTTTGAGGGCGAATGGACAACTAATGAAAAACTGTTTTCT. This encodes CASSFEGEWTTNEKLFS.

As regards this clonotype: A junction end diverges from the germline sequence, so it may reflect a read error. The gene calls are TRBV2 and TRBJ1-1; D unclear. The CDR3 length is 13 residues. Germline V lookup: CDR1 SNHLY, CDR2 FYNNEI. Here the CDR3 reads CASSEAGNTEAFF. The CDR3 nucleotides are TGTGCCAGCAGCGAAGCTGGGAACACTGAAGCTTTCTTT. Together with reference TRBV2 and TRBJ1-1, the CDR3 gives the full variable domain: EPEVTQTPSHQVTQMGQEVILRCVPISNHLYFYWYRQILGQKVEFLVSFYNNEISEKSEIFDDQFSVERPDGSNFTLKIRSTKLEDSAMYFCASSEAGNTEAFFGQGTRLTVV.